The T cell receptor beta chain described here comes from a study of blood T cell repertoires in COVID-19. The CDR3 covers 15 residues. The germline V gene has CDR1 SNHLY and CDR2 FYNNEI. The V gene end was trimmed by 1 base and the J gene end by 6 bases; junction bases not matched to a gene: 3. Method: immunoSEQ multiplex PCR; TCRdb's copy keeps in-frame clones and lacks some. The repertoire includes 350,000 or so clones, about 88% of them detected once, and just over 1% sits in the top ten. This TCR came from a woman in her twenties or thirties who had been exposed to COVID-19. The sequenced material came from PBMCs or T cells enriched from blood (not recorded which). The chain carries TRBV2 and TRBJ1-4; TRBD1 aligns across 9 bases. CDR3 residues: CASSEVGQGYEKLFF. The CDR3, as DNA: TGTGCCAGCAGTGAAGTGGGACAGGGTTATGAAAAACTGTTTTTT. The full variable domain, with the rest looked up from reference TRBV2 and TRBJ1-4, is EPEVTQTPSHQVTQMGQEVILRCVPISNHLYFYWYRQILGQKVEFLVSFYNNEISEKSEIFDDQFSVERPDGSNFTLKIRSTKLEDSAMYFCASSEVGQGYEKLFFGSGTQLSVL.